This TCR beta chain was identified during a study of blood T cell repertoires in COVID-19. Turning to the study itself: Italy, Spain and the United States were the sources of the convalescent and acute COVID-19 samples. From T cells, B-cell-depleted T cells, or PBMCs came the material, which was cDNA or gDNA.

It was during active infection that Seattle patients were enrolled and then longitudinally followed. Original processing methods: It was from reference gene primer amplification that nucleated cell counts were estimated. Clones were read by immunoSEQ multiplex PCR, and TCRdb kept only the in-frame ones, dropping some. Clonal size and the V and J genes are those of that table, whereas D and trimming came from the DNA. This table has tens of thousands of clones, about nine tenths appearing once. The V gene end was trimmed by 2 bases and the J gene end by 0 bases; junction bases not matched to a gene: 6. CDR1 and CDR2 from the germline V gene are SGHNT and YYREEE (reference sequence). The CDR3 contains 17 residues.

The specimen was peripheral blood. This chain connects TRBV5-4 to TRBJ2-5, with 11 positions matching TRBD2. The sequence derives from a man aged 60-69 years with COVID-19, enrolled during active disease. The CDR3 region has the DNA TGTGCCAGCAGCTTATTTAGCGGGAGGGGAAACCAAGAGACCCAGTACTTC. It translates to CASSLFSGRGNQETQYF.